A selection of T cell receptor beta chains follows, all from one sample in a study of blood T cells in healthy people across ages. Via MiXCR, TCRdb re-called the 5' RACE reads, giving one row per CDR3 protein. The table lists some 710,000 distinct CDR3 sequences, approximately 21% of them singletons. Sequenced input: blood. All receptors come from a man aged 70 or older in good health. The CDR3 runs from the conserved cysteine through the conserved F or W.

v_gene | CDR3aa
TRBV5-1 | CASSSLQGGTEAFF
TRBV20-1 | CSASYSIGAFF
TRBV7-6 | CASSSNRNTEAFF
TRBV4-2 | CASSQDQGSGQETQYF
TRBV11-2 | CASSLVPGTGLRGYTF
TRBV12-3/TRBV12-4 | CASRNKTGVGTDTQYF
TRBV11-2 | CASSLTTAVGEKLFF
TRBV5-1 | CASSWGAGTYNEQFF
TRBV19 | CASSIPGADYGYTF
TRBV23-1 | CAPQNIQYF
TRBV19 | CASSIATSGAYEQYF
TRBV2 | CASSGLANEKLFF
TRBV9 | CASSTDHYGYTF
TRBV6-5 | CASSYSPELNEKLFF
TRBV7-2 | CASSSSRGPGELFF
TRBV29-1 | CSVEATWGNEQFF
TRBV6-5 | CASSGPGGPSPLHF
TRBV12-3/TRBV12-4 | CASTRNGRGQETQYF
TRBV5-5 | CASTANWAGGLRETQYF
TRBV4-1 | CASSQTRITSTDTQYF
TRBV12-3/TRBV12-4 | CASTLTLAENEQFF
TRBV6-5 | CASSYGASSYNEQSF
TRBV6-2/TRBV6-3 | CASSYRLAGGDPQETQYF
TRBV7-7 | CASSLSPGGAIDTQYF
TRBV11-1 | CASSFDRGGALYNEQFF
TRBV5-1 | CASSLGGLAGTDTQYF
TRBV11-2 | CASSSLSGNNEQFF
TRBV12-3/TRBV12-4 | CASSVDDPRSGNTIYF
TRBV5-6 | CASSLYGGATEAFF
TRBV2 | CASSRGQNSGNTIYF
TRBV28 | CASSLGQTYSYEQYF
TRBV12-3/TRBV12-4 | CASSFEWPGLGNEQFF
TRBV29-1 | CSANRGRGETQYF
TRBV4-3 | CASSHRALAGADTQYF
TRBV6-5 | CASSSLSEQYF
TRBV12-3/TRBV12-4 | CASSHTGPYGYTF
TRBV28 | CASSSPTGSANVPTF
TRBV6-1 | CASSSGTSITEAFF
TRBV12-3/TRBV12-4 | CAGSFQLMNTEAFF
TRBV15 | CATSRDRAQNIQYF
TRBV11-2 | CASSSVTAFGRAGANVLTF
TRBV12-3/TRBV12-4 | CASSLGFTQPQHF
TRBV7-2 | CASSKHRTTNYGYTF
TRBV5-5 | CASSFLLSTDTQYF
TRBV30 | CAWSVGGPQIGTQYF
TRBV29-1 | CSVGKGTGELFF
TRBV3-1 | CASSRQGNQPQHF
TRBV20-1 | CSAREHSDSPLHF
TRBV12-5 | CASLGGRETGELFF
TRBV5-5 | CASSPGQGAREKLFF
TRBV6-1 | CASSMEAGRYYEQYF
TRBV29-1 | CSVKQGGNQPRHF
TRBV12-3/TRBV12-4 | CASSLDGTGLAAQYF
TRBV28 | CATGGGQGLSGANVLTF
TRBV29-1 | CSAPGAGGFTDTQYF
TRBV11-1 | CASSGALIPTQGTQYF
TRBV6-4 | CASTIRDLTNVLTF
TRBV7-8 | CASAGLATNTGELFF
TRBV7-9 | CASSLGVQGRQPQHF